Below are 17 T cell receptor beta chains sequenced from a single sample in a study of blood T cell repertoires in COVID-19. This table comes from immunoSEQ multiplex PCR, and its TCRdb copy is limited to in-frame clones, with some not included. The sample lists some 250,000 clones, approximately 90% occurring once. Sequencing was performed on PBMCs or T cells enriched from blood (not recorded which). Every receptor here comes from a man aged 35 to 55 who had recovered from COVID-19.

This clone was recorded only once. The rearrangement joins TRBV19 to TRBJ2-1, with unresolved D. The length of the CDR3 is 18 residues. V was pared by 1 base and J by 5 bases, with 21 bases between. Germline CDR1 LNHDA, CDR2 SQIVND (reference sequence). CDR3 in amino acids: CASSIVLLTPLGDNEQFF. The CDR3 DNA sequence: TGTGCCAGTAGTATAGTCCTCCTGACTCCCCTAGGCGACAATGAGCAGTTCTTC.

The chain carries TRBV6-2 or TRBV6-3 and TRBJ1-1, with 10 bases lining up with TRBD1. V was pared by 4 bases and J by 1 base, with 6 bases of the junction left unmatched. The CDR3 sequence is 16 residues long. Per germline, CDR1 MNHEY and CDR2 SVGEGT. The CDR3 DNA sequence: TGTGCCAGCAGTTCCCGACAGGGGGCAGGGAACACTGAAGCTTTCTTT. Residues: CASSSRQGAGNTEAFF.

V usage is TRBV28 and J usage is TRBJ2-7, with 8 bases matching TRBD2. This CDR3 contains 15 residues. CDR1 and CDR2 from the germline V gene are MDHEN and SYDVKM. V dropped 6 bases and J dropped 3; count of bases not matched to a gene: 10. The CDR3 protein is CASSPLYGRDYEQYF. The CDR3, as DNA: TGTGCCAGCAGCCCACTTTACGGGAGGGACTACGAGCAGTACTTC.

This chain links TRBV20-1 with TRBJ2-1; D not certain. The germline V gene encodes CDR1 DFQATT and CDR2 SNEGSKA (reference sequence). The CDR3 covers 11 residues. Trimming left V 3 bases short and J 5 bases short, with 5 bases between. Here the CDR3 reads CSASPNNEQFF. DNA of the CDR3: TGCAGTGCTAGCCCCAACAATGAGCAGTTCTTC.

The table lists this clone with a count of one. The chain links TRBV2 to TRBJ2-2; 10 nucleotides match TRBD1. Germline lookup yields CDR1 SNHLY and CDR2 FYNNEI. V lost 6 bases and J lost 2; bases outside the gene matches: 6. The CDR3 is 16 residues long. In nucleotides, the CDR3 is TGTGCCAGCAGGGAGGGGACAGGGGATAACACCGGGGAGCTGTTTTTT. The encoded protein is CASREGTGDNTGELFF.

This clone was recorded once. V gene TRBV7-9 combines with J gene TRBJ2-2; 9 bases are shared with TRBD1. Germline V gene data show CDR1 as SEHNR and CDR2 as FQNEAQ (reference sequence). This CDR3 comprises 15 residues. V trimming: 3 bases; J trimming: 4 bases; junction bases outside the gene matches: 3. The DNA of the CDR3 is TGTGCCAGCAGCTTCGGGACAGGGTCCACCGGGGAGCTGTTTTTT. The encoded protein is CASSFGTGSTGELFF. The variable domain in full, with the rest retrieved from reference TRBV7-9 and TRBJ2-2, is DTGVSQNPRHKITKRGQNVTFRCDPISEHNRLYWYRQTLGQGPEFLTYFQNEAQLEKSRLLSDRFSAERPKGSFSTLEIQRTEQGDSAMYLCASSFGTGSTGELFFGEGSRLTVL.

This chain links TRBV4-3 with TRBJ2-2; TRBD1 might be the D (6 bases). The germline CDR1 and CDR2 sequences are LGHNA and YSLEER. Trimming took 6 bases from V and 4 from J, leaving 12 bases between them. The CDR3 has 14 amino acids. The CDR3 DNA sequence: TGCGCCAGCAGAACGAACAGGGTCACCGGGGAGCTGTTTTTT. Residues: CASRTNRVTGELFF.

The chain's CDR3 is CASSIQSGEQYF. The CDR3 DNA follows: TGTGCCAGTAGTATCCAGTCTGGTGAGCAGTACTTC. The gene calls are TRBV19 and TRBJ2-7, with unresolved D. The V end was cut by 3 bases, the J end by 7 bases, with 10 bases between. CDR1 and CDR2 (germline): LNHDA, SQIVND (reference sequence). This CDR3 has 12 residues.

The V and J genes are TRBV19 and TRBJ2-1, with 8 bases identical to TRBD2. Germline CDR1 is LNHDA and CDR2 is SQIVND (reference sequence). The CDR3 has 17 residues. The V and J ends lost 5 bases and 5 bases, in that order; junction bases with no gene match: 14. The CDR3: CASSFLEWERGNNEQFF. The CDR3 DNA reads TGTGCCAGTAGTTTCCTCGAATGGGAGCGGGGGAACAATGAGCAGTTCTTC.

The CDR3 loop is CASSLGGFRDEQYF. The CDR3 DNA follows: TGTGCCAGCAGCTTGGGCGGGTTTCGGGACGAGCAGTACTTC. V is TRBV5-6 and J is TRBJ2-7, with D tentatively TRBD2 (5 bases). Trimming stripped 0 bases from V and 5 bases from J, with 12 bases between. This CDR3 is 14 amino acids long. Per germline, CDR1 SGHDT and CDR2 YYEEEE.

This chain links TRBV5-1 with TRBJ1-3; tentative D call: TRBD1 (6 bases). Germline loops: CDR1 SGHRS, CDR2 YFSETQ. The CDR3 runs to 16 residues. V was cut by 2 bases and J by 0 bases, with 12 bases left in between. Here the CDR3 DNA reads TGCGCCAGCAGCTTAGACAGGCCAAGCTCTGGAAACACCATATATTTT. This gives the protein CASSLDRPSSGNTIYF.

The chain joins TRBV5-5 to TRBJ2-7; 9 nucleotides agree with TRBD1. V lost 2 bases, J lost 7 bases, and 16 bases stayed unmatched. Looked up from germline, CDR1 is SGHKS and CDR2 is YYEKEE (reference sequence). This CDR3 has 17 residues. The chain's CDR3 is CASSLFRGRTGVEEQYF. In nucleotides, the CDR3 is TGTGCCAGCAGCTTATTTAGGGGGAGGACAGGGGTTGAAGAGCAGTACTTC.

V usage is TRBV4-3 and J usage is TRBJ2-2; 10 bases agree with TRBD2. CDR1 is LGHNA and CDR2 is YSLEER in the germline V gene. The CDR3 extends over 19 amino acids. V lost 0 bases and J lost 2; bases outside the gene matches: 9. The CDR3 sequence: CASSQDPGAGGSNTGELFF. The CDR3 nucleotides are TGCGCCAGCAGCCAAGATCCGGGAGCGGGAGGGTCTAACACCGGGGAGCTGTTTTTT.

This clone was observed a single time. The J gene is TRBJ2-7, the V gene TRBV9; 10 nucleotides align to TRBD2. The CDR3 has 15 amino acids. J was trimmed by 0 bases and V by 3 bases; bases with no gene match: 3. Germline V gene lookup returns CDR1 SGDLS and CDR2 YYNGEE. The CDR3 region is CASSAGLADSYEQYF. The DNA for the CDR3 is TGTGCCAGCAGCGCCGGACTAGCGGACTCCTACGAGCAGTACTTC.

The chain uses TRBV20-1 and TRBJ1-1, with unresolved D. The V end lost 3 bases, the J end lost 4 bases, and 6 bases lay between the germline ends. Per germline, CDR1 DFQATT and CDR2 SNEGSKA (reference sequence). The CDR3 is 11 amino acids. The CDR3 DNA sequence: TGCAGTGCTAGGATTAGCACTGAAGCTTTCTTT. This translates into CSARISTEAFF.

The chain employs TRBV9 and TRBJ2-7; 9 nucleotides agree with TRBD2. The CDR3 sequence is 16 residues long. Germline V lookup: CDR1 SGDLS, CDR2 YYNGEE. The V gene end was trimmed by 0 bases and the J gene end by 2 bases; junction bases not matched to a gene: 6. The DNA of the CDR3 is TGTGCCAGCAGCGTAGCTTTAGCGGGGGAGCCCTACGAGCAGTACTTC. Its translation: CASSVALAGEPYEQYF.

The chain employs TRBV10-3 and TRBJ2-7; no definite D call. CDR1 is ENHRY and CDR2 is SYGVKD in the germline V gene. V was pared by 2 bases and J by 4 bases, with 15 bases between. The CDR3 loop spans 15 amino acids. CDR3 nucleotides: TGTGCCATCAGTGAGGGAGTTGTAGACCTATACGAGCAGTACTTC. It is translated as CAISEGVVDLYEQYF.